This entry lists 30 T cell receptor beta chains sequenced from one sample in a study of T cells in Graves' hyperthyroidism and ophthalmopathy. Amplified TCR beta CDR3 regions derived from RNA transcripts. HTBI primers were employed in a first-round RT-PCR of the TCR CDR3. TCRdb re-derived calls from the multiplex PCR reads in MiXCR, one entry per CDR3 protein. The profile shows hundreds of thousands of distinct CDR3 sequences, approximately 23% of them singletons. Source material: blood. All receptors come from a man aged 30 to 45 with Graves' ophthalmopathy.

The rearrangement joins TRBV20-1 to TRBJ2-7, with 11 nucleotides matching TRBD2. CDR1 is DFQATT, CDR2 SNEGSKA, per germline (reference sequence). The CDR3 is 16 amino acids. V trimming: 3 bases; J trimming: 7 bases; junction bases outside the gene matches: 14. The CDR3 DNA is TGCAGTGCTAGGAGAATTAAAGGACTAGCGGGTTGGGAGCAGTACTTC. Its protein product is CSARRIKGLAGWEQYF.

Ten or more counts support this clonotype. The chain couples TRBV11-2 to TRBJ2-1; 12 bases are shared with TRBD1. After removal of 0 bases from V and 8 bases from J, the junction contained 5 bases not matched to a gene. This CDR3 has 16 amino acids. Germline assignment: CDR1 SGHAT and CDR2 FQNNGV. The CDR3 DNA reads TGTGCCAGCAGCTTAGAACCGGGACAGGGGGCCCATGAGCAGTTCTTC. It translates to CASSLEPGQGAHEQFF.

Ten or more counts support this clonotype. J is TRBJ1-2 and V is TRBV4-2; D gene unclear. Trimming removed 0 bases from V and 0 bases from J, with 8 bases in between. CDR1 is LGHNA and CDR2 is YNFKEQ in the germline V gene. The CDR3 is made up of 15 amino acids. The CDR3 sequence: CASSQDVRANYGYTF. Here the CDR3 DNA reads TGTGCCAGCAGCCAAGATGTGAGAGCTAACTATGGCTACACCTTC.

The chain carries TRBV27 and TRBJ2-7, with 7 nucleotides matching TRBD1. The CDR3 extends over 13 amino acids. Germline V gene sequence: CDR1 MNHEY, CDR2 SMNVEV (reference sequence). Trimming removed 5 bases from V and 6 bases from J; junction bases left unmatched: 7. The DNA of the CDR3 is TGTGCCAGCAGTACGAGACAGGGCCGCGAGCAGTACTTC. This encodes CASSTRQGREQYF.

CDR3 sequence reads: CASSQEDSYTDTQYF. CDR3 DNA sequence: TGTGCCAGCAGCCAGGAGGACTCCTACACAGATACGCAGTATTTT. The chain joins TRBV4-2 to TRBJ2-3; D is perhaps TRBD2 (5 bases). CDR1 LGHNA and CDR2 YNFKEQ come from the germline V gene. Trimming stripped 3 bases from V and 2 bases from J, with 12 bases between. The CDR3 consists of 15 residues.

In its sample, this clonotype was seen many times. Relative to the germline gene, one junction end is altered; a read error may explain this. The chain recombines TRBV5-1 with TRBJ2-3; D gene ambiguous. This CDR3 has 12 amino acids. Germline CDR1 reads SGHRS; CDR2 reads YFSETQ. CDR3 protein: CASSLSTDTQYF. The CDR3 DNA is TGTGCCAGCAGCTTGAGCACAGATACGCAGTATTTT.

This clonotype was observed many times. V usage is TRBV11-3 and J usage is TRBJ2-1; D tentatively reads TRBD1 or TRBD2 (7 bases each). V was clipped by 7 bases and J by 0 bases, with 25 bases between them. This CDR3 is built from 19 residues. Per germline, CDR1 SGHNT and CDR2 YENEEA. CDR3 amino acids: CASTTRGGGPLGSYNEQFF. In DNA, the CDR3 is TGTGCCAGCACTACCAGGGGGGGAGGGCCTTTAGGCTCCTACAATGAGCAGTTCTTC.

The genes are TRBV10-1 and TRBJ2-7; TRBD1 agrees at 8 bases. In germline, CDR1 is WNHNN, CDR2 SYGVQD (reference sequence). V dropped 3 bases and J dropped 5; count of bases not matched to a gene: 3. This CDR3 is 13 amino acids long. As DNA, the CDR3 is TGCGCCAGCAGTGAAGGGACAGGCGACGAGCAGTACTTC. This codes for CASSEGTGDEQYF.

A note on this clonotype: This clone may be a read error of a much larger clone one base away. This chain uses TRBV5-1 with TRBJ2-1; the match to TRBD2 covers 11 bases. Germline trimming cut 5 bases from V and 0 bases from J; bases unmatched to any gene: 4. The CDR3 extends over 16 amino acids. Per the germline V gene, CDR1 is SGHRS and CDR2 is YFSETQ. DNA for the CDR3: TGCGCCAGCAGACTAACTAGCGGGAGCTCCTACAATGAGCAGTTCTTC. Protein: CASRLTSGSSYNEQFF.

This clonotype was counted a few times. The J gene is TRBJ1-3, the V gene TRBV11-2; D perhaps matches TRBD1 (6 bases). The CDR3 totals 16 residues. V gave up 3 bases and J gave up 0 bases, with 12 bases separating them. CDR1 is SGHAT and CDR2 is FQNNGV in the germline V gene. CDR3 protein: CASSLGHFFSGNTIYF. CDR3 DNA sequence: TGTGCCAGCAGCTTGGGACACTTTTTCTCTGGAAACACCATATATTTT.

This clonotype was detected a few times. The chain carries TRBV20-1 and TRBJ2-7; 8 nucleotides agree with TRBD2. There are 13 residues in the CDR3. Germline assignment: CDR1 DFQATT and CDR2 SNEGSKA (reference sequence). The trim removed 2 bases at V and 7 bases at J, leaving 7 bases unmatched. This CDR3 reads CSARSSPGGEQYF. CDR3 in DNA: TGCAGTGCTAGATCAAGTCCGGGGGGGGAGCAGTACTTC.

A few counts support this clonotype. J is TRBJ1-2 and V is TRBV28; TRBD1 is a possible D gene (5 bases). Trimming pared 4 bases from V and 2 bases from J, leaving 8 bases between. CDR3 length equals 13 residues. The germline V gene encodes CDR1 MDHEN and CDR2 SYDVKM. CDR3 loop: CASSSTVNYGYTF. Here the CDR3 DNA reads TGTGCCAGCAGTTCGACAGTCAACTATGGCTACACCTTC.

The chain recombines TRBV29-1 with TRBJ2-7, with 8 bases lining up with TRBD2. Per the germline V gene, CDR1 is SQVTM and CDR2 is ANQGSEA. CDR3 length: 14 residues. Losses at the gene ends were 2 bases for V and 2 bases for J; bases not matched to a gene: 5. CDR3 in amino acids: CSVERAGGPYEQYF. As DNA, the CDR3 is TGCAGCGTTGAACGGGCGGGGGGACCCTACGAGCAGTACTTC.

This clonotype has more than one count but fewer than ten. In nucleotides, the CDR3 is TGTGCCAGCAGCCTAGGACAGGGGCGACACTTCCATGAAAAACTAGACGAGCTGTTTTTT. Translated: CASSLGQGRHFHEKLDELFF. The J gene is TRBJ2-2, the V gene TRBV3-1, with 9 bases identical to TRBD1. CDR1 and CDR2 (germline): LGHDT, YNNKEL (reference sequence). V shed 4 bases, J shed 11 bases, and the junction held 26 bases outside the gene matches. This CDR3 is built from 20 residues.

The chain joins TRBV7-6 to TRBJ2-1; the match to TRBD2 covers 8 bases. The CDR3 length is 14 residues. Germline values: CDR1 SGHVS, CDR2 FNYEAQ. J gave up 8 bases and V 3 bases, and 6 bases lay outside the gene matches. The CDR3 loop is CASSFSGIGDEQFF. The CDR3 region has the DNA TGTGCCAGCAGCTTTAGCGGGATCGGTGATGAGCAGTTCTTC.

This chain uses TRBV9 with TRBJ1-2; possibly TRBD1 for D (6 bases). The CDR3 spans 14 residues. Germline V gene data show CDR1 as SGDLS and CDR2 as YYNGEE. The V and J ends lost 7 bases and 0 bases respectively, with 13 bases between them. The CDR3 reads CASGGGGANYGYTF. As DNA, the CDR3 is TGTGCCAGCGGAGGGGGGGGAGCTAACTATGGCTACACCTTC.

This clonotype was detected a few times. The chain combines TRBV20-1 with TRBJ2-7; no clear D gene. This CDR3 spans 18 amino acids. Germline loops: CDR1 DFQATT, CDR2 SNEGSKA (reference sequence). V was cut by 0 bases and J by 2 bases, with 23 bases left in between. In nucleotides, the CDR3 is TGCAGTGCTAGAGATTCCCTGGGTAAAAAGAGTCAAGCCTACGAGCAGTACTTC. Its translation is CSARDSLGKKSQAYEQYF.

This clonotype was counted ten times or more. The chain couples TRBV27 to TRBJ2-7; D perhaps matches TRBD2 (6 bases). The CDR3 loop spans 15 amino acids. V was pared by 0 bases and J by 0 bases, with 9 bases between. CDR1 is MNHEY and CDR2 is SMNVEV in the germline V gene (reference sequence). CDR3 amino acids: CASSLSSGSSYEQYF. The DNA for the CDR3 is TGTGCCAGCAGTTTATCTAGCGGTAGCTCCTACGAGCAGTACTTC.

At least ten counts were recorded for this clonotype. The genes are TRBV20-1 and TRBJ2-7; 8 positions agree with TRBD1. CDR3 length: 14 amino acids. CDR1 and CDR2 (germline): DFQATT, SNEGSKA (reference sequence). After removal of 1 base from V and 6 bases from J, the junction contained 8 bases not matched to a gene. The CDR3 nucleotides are TGCAGTGCTAGAGCTTTTGGACAGGGCGGCGAGCAGTACTTC. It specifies CSARAFGQGGEQYF.

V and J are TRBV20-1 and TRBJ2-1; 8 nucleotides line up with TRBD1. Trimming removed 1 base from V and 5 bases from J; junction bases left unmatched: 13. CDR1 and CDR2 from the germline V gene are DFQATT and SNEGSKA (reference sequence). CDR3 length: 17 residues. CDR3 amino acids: CSARARTGSIFDNEQFF. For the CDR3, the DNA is TGCAGTGCTAGAGCGCGGACAGGGTCCATCTTCGACAATGAGCAGTTCTTC.

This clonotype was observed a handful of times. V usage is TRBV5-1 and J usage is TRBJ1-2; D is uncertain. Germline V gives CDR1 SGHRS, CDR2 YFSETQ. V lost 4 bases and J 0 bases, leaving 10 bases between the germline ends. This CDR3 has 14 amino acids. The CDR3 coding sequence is TGCGCCAGCAGCCTTGTAACAGCTAACTATGGCTACACCTTC. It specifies CASSLVTANYGYTF.

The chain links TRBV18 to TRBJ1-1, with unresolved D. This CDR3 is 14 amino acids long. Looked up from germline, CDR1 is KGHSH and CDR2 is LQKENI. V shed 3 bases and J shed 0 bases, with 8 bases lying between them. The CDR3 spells CASSPPAMNTEAFF. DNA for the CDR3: TGTGCCAGCTCACCCCCAGCCATGAACACTGAAGCTTTCTTT.

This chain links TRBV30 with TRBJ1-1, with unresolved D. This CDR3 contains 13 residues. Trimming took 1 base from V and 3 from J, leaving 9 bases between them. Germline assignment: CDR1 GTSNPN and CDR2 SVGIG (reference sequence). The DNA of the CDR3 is TGTGCCTGGAGTGGGGGAAGGTACACTGAAGCTTTCTTT. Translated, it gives CAWSGGRYTEAFF.

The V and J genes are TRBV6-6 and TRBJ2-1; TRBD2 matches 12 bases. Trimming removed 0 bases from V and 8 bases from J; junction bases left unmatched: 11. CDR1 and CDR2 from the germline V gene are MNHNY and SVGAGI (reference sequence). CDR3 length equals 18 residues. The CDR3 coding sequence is TGTGCCAGCAGTTACTCGAGCAGACTAGCGGGGGTAACGGATGAGCAGTTCTTC. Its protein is CASSYSSRLAGVTDEQFF.

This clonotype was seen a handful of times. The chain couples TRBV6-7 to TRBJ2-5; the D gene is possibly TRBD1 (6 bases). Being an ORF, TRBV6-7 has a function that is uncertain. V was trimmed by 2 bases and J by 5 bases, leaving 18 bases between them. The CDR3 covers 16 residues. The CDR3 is CASSYTEGGDWETQYF. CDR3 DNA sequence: TGTGCCAGCAGTTACACTGAAGGGGGAGATTGGGAGACCCAGTACTTC.

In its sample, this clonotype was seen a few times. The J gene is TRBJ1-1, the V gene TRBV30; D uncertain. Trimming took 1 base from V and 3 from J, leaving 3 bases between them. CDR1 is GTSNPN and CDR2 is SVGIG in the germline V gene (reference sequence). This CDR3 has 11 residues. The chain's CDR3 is CAWSGYTEAFF. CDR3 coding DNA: TGTGCCTGGAGTGGGTACACTGAAGCTTTCTTT.

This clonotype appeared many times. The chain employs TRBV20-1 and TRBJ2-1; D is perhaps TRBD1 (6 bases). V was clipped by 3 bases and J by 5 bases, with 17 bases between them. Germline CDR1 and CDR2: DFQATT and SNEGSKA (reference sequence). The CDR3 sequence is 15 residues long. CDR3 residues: CSASRGQGRHNEQFF. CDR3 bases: TGCAGTGCTAGTAGGGGTCAGGGGCGACACAATGAGCAGTTCTTC.

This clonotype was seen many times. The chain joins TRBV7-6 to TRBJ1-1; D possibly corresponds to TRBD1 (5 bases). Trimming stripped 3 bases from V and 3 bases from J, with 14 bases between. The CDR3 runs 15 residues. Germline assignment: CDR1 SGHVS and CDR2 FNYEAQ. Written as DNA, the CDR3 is TGTGCCAGCAGCTTCAGGGCAGGGAGGGACACTGAAGCTTTCTTT. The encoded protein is CASSFRAGRDTEAFF.

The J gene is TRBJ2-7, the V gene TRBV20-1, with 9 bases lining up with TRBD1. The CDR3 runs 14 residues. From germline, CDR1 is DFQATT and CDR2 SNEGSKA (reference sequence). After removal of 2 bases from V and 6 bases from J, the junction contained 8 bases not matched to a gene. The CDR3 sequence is CSARWGTGTSEQYF. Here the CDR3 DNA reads TGCAGTGCTAGATGGGGGACAGGGACCTCCGAGCAGTACTTC.

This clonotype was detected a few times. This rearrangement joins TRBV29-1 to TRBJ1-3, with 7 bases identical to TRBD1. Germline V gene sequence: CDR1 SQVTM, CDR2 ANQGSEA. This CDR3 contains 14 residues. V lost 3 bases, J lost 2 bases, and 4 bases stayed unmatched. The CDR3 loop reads CSVEVDRTGNTIYF. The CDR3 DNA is TGCAGCGTTGAGGTGGACAGGACTGGAAACACCATATATTTT.